The present T cell receptor (beta chain) was sequenced within a study of human T cells and chemical hapten exposure. Notes on the study in general: After DPC sensitization, TCRs above 1 in 1000 frequency showed no change.

The library put unique molecular identifiers onto individual cDNA molecules. TCRdb re-called the RACE reads with MiXCR, one entry per CDR3 protein. In the table there are just over 90,000 distinct CDR3 sequences, roughly 8% of which are singletons. Noted time point: healthy volunteer bleed at 2 weeks. Total RNA was isolated from whole blood that had not been fractionated. This clonotype was seen many times. Its antigen is not identified. Germline assignment: CDR1 MDHEN and CDR2 SYDVKM. The length of the CDR3 is 15 residues. V lost 7 bases and J lost 0; bases outside the gene matches: 8. The sequenced sample was whole blood. The clonotype originates from a female donor in good health. Some clones in this sample may be carry-over from other donors' samples. The genes are TRBV28 and TRBJ2-7; 8 bases are a match to TRBD2. CDR3 sequence: CASTSTSVSSYEQYF. Here the CDR3 DNA reads TGTGCCAGCACCTCGACTAGCGTGAGCTCCTACGAGCAGTACTTC.